Described below is a single T cell receptor (gamma chain) sequence and its context. This clone was observed a single time. The antigen this receptor binds is unknown. No clone much larger than this one lies a single base away; base qualities are absent. Evidence from one read is weak. These data are taken from a study of intestinal T cells in coeliac disease (dated by TCRdb to 2018 to 2021). Study-level background: In the TRG cohort, coeliac patients were much younger than controls, with a mean age of 16.0 years compared with about 56 years. A second, larger TCR-gamma (TRG) cohort comprised duodenal biopsies from roughly 31 coeliac disease patients and 20 to 25 non-coeliac controls. The TCR-delta (TRD) cohort comprised duodenal biopsies from approximately eleven coeliac disease patients and approximately eleven non-coeliac controls. Overall study results and their limits: Repeated CDR3 amino acid sequences could not be distinguished from PCR duplicates in the analysis. FFPE-derived DNA was found to be relatively degraded, and loss of a proportion of TCR sequences in each sample was likely caused by this degradation. Coeliac and control groups differed significantly in age, although an age-split analysis did not yield significant classification. Clustering based on TRG put 51 of 54 biopsies (about 94%) in the right class, and the reported leave-one-out accuracy was roughly 87%. In training, clustering based on TRD kmers put every one of the 22 biopsies in the right class, and the leave-one-out accuracy was reported as 91%.

Genomic DNA was extracted with the QIAamp DNA FFPE tissue kit from ten 5-um FFPE scrolls per case. Fully anonymised formalin-fixed paraffin-embedded duodenal biopsies surplus to diagnostic needs were used to test TCR repertoire-based classification of coeliac disease. The germline V gene specifies EGSTGY as CDR1 and YDSYTSSV as CDR2. The CDR3 goes from the cysteine to the phenylalanine over 13 residues. Only the CDR3 DNA stays, 39 bases, in frame from base 1. V and J are trimmed by 5 bases and 12 bases, and the gene matches miss 16 bases of the junction. Libraries were built with multiplex PCR. The sequencing machine was an Ion Torrent PGM. TRG repertoires were amplified from 150 to 250 ng of biopsy DNA with the LymphoTrack kit, in which Illumina adapters are carried by the primers. TRG amplicons were cleaned up with AMPure XP beads, measured on a 2100 Bioanalyzer, and combined in equimolar amounts. Sequencing of TRG libraries was performed on an Ion PGM instrument. Per the authors' processing: Reads in which more than 10% of nucleotides fell below the per-patient third-quartile quality score were removed with FastX. Alignment of reads was performed with IMGT/HighV-QUEST so that V, D and J genes were assigned, CDR3 regions were identified and functionality was assessed. After the sequences were translated into amino acids, every sequence predicted to be non-functional was thrown out. The CDR3s were broken into kmers both with and without positional annotation, PCA was run on the kmer frequencies, and the samples were clustered using every one of the 1023 combinations of PCs 1-10. Classification was validated by leave-one-out cross-validation, re-optimising parameters on the remaining samples each time. Shannon diversity was calculated with the vegan R package from repeated random subsamples, each the size of the lowest read count. TCRdb reprocessed the public data with the CATT caller; entries with the same nucleotide sequence were combined afterwards. In this record, the V and J calls reflect TCRdb's handling and not the investigators' own analysis. This sample is represented by 800 or so gamma-chain clones; about half of them were singletons. Around 15% of the sample goes to the ten largest clones.

The chain is assembled from TRGV4 and TRGJ1 or TRGJ2. The sequence came from a human donor with celiac disease. Specimen: a duodenal biopsy. Here the CDR3 is given as CATWGSKGGGKLF. The sequence in DNA is TGTGCCACCTGGGGCTCAAAAGGGGGGGGGAAACTCTTT.